This T cell receptor (beta chain) was documented in a study of T cell responses to AZD1222 COVID-19 vaccine. As regards this clone: Its matching antigen is unknown.

Regarding the study as a whole: Only a handful of AZD1222 recipients tested seropositive at baseline.

Sequenced by immunoSEQ multiplex PCR; TCRdb stores in-frame clones only, minus some. Among about 84,000 clones, 70% to 90% were seen once, and the ten largest hold about 10%. Sequenced material: peripheral blood, taken 28 days after the second AZD1222 dose. This TCR was recovered from an adult who received the AZD1222 COVID-19 vaccine.

CDR3 loop: CASSFSETQYF. The CDR3 DNA sequence: TGTGCCAGTAGTTTCTCGGAGACCCAGTACTTC. The chain links TRBV19 to TRBJ2-5; D remains unclear. The V gene's germline CDR1 is LNHDA and CDR2 SQIVND (reference sequence). The CDR3 has 11 amino acids. With 5 bases removed from V and 5 bases from J, the gap between germline ends came to 6 bases.